The 6 T cell receptor beta chains below come from one sample, sequenced in a study of PD-1 blockade in classical Hodgkin lymphoma. This table comes from immunoSEQ multiplex PCR, and its TCRdb copy is limited to in-frame clones, with some not included. The table has about 28,000 clones, approximately 93% seen once; the top ten hold 3.5% to 4%. Time point specified: newly diagnosed, previously untreated cHL patient sample. What was sequenced was peripheral blood mononuclear cells (PBMCs). The receptors were gathered from a human donor with classical Hodgkin lymphoma.

V is TRBV29-1 and J is TRBJ2-6; no firm D call. The V and J ends lost 4 bases and 0 bases respectively, with 4 bases between them. From germline, CDR1 is SQVTM and CDR2 ANQGSEA. The CDR3 is 13 amino acids. The CDR3 nucleotides are TGCAGCGTTGGTCTCTCTGGGGCCAACGTCCTGACTTTC. Protein: CSVGLSGANVLTF.

This clone was seen a single time. This sequence joins TRBV5-4 and TRBJ2-1, with D uncertain. V lost 1 base, J lost 6 bases, and 14 bases lay in between. Germline V gene lookup returns CDR1 SGHNT and CDR2 YYREEE (reference sequence). This CDR3 contains 15 residues. The CDR3 sequence is CASSLFIPGSNEQFF. DNA of the CDR3: TGTGCCAGCAGCTTGTTCATACCGGGTTCCAATGAGCAGTTCTTC.

The chain couples TRBV19 to TRBJ2-1; 10 bases are a match to TRBD2. J lost 7 bases, V lost 3 bases, and 3 bases had no gene match. This CDR3 spans 14 amino acids. Per germline, CDR1 LNHDA and CDR2 SQIVND (reference sequence). Written as DNA, the CDR3 is TGTGCCAGTAGTATTAAACTAGCGGGGAATGAGCAGTTCTTC. Its protein product is CASSIKLAGNEQFF. The full variable domain, in which reference TRBV19 and TRBJ2-1 provide the parts outside the CDR3, is DGGITQSPKYLFRKEGQNVTLSCEQNLNHDAMYWYRQDPGQGLRLIYYSQIVNDFQKGDIAEGYSVSREKKESFPLTVTSAQKNPTAFYLCASSIKLAGNEQFFGPGTRLTVL.

The chain has TRBV9 and TRBJ2-4; tentative D call: TRBD2 (6 bases). Trimming pared 2 bases from V and 0 bases from J, leaving 15 bases between. This CDR3 contains 17 residues. Germline V lookup: CDR1 SGDLS, CDR2 YYNGEE. CDR3 bases: TGTGCCAGCAGCGTGGGACCGGAGGGCCTAGCCAAAAACATTCAGTACTTC. Translating it yields CASSVGPEGLAKNIQYF.

This chain connects TRBV10-2 to TRBJ2-3, with D hard to call. Germline assignment: CDR1 WSHSY and CDR2 SAAADI. V was shortened by 2 bases and J by 0 bases, with 15 bases between the two germline ends. This CDR3 spans 17 amino acids. DNA for the CDR3: TGCGCCAGCAGTGAGCCCCCGGCGCGGTCTAGCACAGATACGCAGTATTTT. It encodes CASSEPPARSSTDTQYF.

This rearrangement joins TRBV2 to TRBJ2-1; a weak D match, TRBD2 (6 bases). Germline loops: CDR1 SNHLY, CDR2 FYNNEI. V lost 5 bases and J lost 5, with 13 bases in between. The CDR3 consists of 14 residues. The DNA of the CDR3 is TGTGCCAGCAGTCGGGACTGGATGAACAATGAGCAGTTCTTC. Its protein is CASSRDWMNNEQFF.